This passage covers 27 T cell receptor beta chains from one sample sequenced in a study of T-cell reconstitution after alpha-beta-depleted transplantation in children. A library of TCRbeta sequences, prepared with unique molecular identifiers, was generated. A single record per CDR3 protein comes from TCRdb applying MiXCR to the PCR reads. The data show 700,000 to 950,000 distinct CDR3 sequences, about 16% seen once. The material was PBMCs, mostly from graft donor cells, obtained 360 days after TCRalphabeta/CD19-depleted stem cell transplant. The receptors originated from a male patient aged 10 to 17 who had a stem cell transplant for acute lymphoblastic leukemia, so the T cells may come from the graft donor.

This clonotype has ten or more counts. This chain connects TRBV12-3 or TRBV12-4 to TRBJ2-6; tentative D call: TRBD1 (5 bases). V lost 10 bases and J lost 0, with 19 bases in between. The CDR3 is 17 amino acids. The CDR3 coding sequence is TGTGCCACCAATTGGGGCAGAGCAGTCTCTGGGGCCAACGTCCTGACTTTC. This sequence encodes CATNWGRAVSGANVLTF.

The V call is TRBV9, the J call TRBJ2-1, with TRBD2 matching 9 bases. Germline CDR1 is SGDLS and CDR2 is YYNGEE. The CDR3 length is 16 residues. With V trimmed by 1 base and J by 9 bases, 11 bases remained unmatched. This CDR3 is CASSVRAGGPYGEQFF. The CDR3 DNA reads TGTGCCAGCAGCGTAAGGGCGGGAGGGCCGTATGGTGAGCAGTTCTTC.

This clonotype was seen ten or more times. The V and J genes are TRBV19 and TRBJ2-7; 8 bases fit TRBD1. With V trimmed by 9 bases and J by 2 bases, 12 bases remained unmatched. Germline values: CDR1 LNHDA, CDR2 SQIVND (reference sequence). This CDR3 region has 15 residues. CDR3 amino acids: CASRKETGAPYEQYF. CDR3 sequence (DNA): TGTGCCAGCCGGAAGGAGACAGGGGCTCCCTACGAGCAGTACTTC.

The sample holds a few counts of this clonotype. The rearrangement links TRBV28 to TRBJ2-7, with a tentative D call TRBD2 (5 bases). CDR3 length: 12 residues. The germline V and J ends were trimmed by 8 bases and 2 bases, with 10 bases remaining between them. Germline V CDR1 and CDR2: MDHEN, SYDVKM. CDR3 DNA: TGTGCCAGCGGCTCCGGGACCTACGAGCAGTACTTC. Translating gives CASGSGTYEQYF.

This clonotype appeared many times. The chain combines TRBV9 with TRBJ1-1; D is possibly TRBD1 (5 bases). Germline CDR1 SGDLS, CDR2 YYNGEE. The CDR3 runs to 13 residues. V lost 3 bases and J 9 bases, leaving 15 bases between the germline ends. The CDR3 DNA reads TGTGCCAGCAGCGGGAGGGGAGACCTTCAAGCTTTCTTT. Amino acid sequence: CASSGRGDLQAFF.

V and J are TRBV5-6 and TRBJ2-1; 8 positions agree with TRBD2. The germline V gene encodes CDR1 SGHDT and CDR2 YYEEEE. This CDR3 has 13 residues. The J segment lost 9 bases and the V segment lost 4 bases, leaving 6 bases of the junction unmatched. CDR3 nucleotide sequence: TGTGCCAGCAGCGACATAGCGGGAAGTGAGCAGTTCTTC. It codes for CASSDIAGSEQFF.

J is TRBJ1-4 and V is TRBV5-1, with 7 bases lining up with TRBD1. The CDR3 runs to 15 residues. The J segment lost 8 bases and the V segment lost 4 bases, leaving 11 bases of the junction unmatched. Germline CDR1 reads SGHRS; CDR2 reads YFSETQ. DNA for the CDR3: TGCGCCAGCAGCGTGAACAGGGGAACAGGCGAAAAACTGTTTTTT. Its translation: CASSVNRGTGEKLFF.

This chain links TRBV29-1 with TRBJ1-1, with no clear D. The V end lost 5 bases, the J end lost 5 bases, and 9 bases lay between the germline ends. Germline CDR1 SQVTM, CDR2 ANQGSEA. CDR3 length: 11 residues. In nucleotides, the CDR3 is TGCAGCGTTCAAGGTTCGACTGAAGCTTTCTTT. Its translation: CSVQGSTEAFF.

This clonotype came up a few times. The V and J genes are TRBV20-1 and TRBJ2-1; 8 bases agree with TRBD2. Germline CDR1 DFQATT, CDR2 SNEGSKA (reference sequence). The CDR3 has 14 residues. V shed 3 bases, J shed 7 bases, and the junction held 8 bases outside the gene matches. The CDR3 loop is CSASRAGVVNEQFF. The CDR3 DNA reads TGCAGTGCTAGTAGAGCGGGAGTAGTAAATGAGCAGTTCTTC.

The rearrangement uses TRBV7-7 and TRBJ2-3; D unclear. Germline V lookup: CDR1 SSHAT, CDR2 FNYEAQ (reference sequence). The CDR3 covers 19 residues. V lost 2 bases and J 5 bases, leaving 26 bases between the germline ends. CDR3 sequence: CASSLRSIGRSLMGDTQYF. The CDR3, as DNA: TGTGCCAGCAGCTTAAGGAGTATCGGACGGAGCCTAATGGGAGATACGCAGTATTTT.

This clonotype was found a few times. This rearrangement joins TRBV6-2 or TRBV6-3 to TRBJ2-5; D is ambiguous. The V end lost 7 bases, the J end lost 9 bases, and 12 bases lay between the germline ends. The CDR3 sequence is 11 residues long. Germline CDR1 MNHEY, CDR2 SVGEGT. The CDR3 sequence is CASNHESPQYF. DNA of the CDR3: TGTGCCAGCAATCACGAGAGTCCCCAGTACTTC.

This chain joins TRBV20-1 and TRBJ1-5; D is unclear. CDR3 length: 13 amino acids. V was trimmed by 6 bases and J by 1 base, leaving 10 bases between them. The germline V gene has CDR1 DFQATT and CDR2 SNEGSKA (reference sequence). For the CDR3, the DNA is TGCAGTGCCCGCACCTCGAGCAATCAGCCCCAGCATTTT. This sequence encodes CSARTSSNQPQHF.

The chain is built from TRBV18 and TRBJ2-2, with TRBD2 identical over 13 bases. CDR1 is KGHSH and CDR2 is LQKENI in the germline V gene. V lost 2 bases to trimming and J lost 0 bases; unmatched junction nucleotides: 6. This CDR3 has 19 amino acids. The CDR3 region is CASSPRTSGSAANTGELFF. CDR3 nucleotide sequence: TGTGCCAGCTCACCAAGGACTAGCGGGAGCGCTGCGAACACCGGGGAGCTGTTTTTT.

CDR3 residues: CASSDRAPLDTQYF. CDR3 DNA: TGCGCCAGCAGCGACCGGGCGCCCCTAGATACGCAGTATTTT. V gene TRBV5-1 combines with J gene TRBJ2-3, with D unclear. V lost 4 bases and J 5 bases, leaving 14 bases between the germline ends. The CDR3 length is 14 residues. Germline-derived CDR1 and CDR2 are SGHRS and YFSETQ. Combining the CDR3 with reference TRBV5-1 and TRBJ2-3 gives the whole variable domain KAGVTQTPRYLIKTRGQQVTLSCSPISGHRSVSWYQQTPGQGLQFLFEYFSETQRNKGNFPGRFSGRQFSNSRSEMNVSTLELGDSALYLCASSDRAPLDTQYFGPGTRLTVL.

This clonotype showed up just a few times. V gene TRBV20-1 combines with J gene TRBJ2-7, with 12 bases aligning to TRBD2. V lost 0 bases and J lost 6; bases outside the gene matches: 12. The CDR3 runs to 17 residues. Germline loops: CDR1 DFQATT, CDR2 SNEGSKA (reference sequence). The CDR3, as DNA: TGCAGTGCTAGAGATCAGGCTAGCGGGAGGGCCCTCGGCGAGCAGTACTTC. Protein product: CSARDQASGRALGEQYF.

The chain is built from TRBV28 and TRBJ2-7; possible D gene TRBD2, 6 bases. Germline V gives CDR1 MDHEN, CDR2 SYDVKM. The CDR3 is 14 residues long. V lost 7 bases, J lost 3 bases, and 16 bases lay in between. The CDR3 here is CASTRGGVHYEQYF. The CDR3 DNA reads TGTGCCAGCACCCGCGGAGGGGTTCACTACGAGCAGTACTTC. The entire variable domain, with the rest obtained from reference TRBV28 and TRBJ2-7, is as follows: DVKVTQSSRYLVKRTGEKVFLECVQDMDHENMFWYRQDPGLGLRLIYFSYDVKMKEKGDIPEGYSVSREKKERFSLILESASTNQTSMYLCASTRGGVHYEQYFGPGTRLTVT.

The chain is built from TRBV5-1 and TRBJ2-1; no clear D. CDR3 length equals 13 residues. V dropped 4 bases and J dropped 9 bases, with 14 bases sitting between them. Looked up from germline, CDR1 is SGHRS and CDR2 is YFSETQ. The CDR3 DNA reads TGCGCCAGCAGCCCGGGTCGCTGGGGTGAGCAGTTCTTC. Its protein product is CASSPGRWGEQFF. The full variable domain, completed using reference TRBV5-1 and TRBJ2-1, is KAGVTQTPRYLIKTRGQQVTLSCSPISGHRSVSWYQQTPGQGLQFLFEYFSETQRNKGNFPGRFSGRQFSNSRSEMNVSTLELGDSALYLCASSPGRWGEQFFGPGTRLTVL.

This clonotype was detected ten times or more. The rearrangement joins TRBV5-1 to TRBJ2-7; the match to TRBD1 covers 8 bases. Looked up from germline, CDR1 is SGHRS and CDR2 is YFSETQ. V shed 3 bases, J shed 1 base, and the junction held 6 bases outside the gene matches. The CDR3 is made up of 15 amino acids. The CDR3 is CASSSGRQGSYEQYF. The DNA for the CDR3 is TGCGCCAGCAGCTCCGGAAGACAGGGGTCCTACGAGCAGTACTTC.

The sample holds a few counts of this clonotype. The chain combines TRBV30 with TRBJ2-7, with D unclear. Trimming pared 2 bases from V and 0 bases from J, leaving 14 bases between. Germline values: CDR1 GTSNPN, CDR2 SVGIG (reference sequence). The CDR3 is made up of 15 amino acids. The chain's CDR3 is CAWSNFGLLSYEQYF. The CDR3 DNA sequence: TGTGCCTGGAGTAATTTCGGCTTACTCTCCTACGAGCAGTACTTC.

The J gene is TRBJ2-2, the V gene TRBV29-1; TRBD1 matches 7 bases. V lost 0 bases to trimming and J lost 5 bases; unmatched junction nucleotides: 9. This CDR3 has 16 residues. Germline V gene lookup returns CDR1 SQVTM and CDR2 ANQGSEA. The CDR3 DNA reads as TGCAGCGTTGAAGATTTGGGCTACAGGGGAACCGGGGAGCTGTTTTTT. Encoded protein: CSVEDLGYRGTGELFF.

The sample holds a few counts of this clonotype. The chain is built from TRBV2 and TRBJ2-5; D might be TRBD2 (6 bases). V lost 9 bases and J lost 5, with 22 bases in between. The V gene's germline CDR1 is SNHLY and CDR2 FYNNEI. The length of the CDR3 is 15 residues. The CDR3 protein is CARLGGEPMGETQYF. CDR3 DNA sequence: TGTGCCAGACTTGGAGGGGAACCTATGGGTGAGACCCAGTACTTC.

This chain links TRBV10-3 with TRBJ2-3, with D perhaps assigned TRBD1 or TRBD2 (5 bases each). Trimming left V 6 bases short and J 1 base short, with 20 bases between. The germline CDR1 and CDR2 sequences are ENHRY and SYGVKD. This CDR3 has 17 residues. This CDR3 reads CAIRAEGPYLRTDTQYF. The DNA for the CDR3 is TGTGCCATCAGAGCAGAGGGACCTTACCTTCGCACAGATACGCAGTATTTT.

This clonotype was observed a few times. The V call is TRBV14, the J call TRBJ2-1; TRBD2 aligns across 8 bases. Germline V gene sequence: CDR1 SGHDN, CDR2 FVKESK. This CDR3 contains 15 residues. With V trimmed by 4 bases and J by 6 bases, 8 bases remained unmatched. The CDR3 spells CASSLLRTSSNEQFF. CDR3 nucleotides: TGTGCCAGCAGCCTCCTAAGGACTAGCAGCAATGAGCAGTTCTTC. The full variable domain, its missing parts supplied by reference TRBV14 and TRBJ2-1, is EAGVTQFPSHSVIEKGQTVTLRCDPISGHDNLYWYRRVMGKEIKFLLHFVKESKQDESGMPNNRFLAERTGGTYSTLKVQPAELEDSGVYFCASSLLRTSSNEQFFGPGTRLTVL.

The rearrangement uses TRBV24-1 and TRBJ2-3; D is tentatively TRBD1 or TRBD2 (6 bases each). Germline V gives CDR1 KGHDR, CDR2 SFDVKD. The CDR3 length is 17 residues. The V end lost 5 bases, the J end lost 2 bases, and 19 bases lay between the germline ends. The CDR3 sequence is CATSGRGPGWHTDTQYF. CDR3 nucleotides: TGTGCCACCAGTGGTCGGGGGCCGGGGTGGCACACAGATACGCAGTATTTT.

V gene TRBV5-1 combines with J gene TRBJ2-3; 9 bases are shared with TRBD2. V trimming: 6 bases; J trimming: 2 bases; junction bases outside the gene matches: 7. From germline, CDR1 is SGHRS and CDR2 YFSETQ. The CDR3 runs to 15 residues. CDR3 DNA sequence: TGCGCCAGCAAAGCGGGAGGTTTCATCACAGATACGCAGTATTTT. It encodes CASKAGGFITDTQYF.

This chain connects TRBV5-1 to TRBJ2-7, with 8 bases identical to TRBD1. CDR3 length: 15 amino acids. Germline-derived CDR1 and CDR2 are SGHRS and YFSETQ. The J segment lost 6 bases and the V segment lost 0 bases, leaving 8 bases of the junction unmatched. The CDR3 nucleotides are TGCGCCAGCAGCTTGGGTGCCAGGGGGCGCTCCGAGCAGTACTTC. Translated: CASSLGARGRSEQYF.

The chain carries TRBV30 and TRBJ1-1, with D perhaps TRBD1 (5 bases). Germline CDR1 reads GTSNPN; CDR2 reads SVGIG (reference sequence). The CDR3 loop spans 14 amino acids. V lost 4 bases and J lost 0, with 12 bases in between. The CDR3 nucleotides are TGTGCCTGGACCCGCAGGGCCATGAACACTGAAGCTTTCTTT. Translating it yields CAWTRRAMNTEAFF. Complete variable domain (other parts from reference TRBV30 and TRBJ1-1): SQTIHQWPATLVQPVGSPLSLECTVEGTSNPNLYWYRQAAGRGLQLLFYSVGIGQISSEVPQNLSASRPQDRQFILSSKKLLLSDSGFYLCAWTRRAMNTEAFFGQGTRLTVV.